This T cell receptor (beta chain) emerged from a study of blood T cells in healthy people across ages. Across the study: Researchers report that template switching captured about one barcoded beta molecule per two T cells.

A few counts support this clonotype. Its specificity is unknown. The sample, approximately 10 milliliters of peripheral blood, was drawn from each donor. Notes on the study in general: Higher diversity, along with more naive CD4+ cells, distinguished long-lived donors from aged donors. Bulk PBMC profiling left naive and antigen-experienced comparisons inconclusive.

This CDR3 has 15 residues. Germline V gene data show CDR1 as SEHNR and CDR2 as FQNEAQ (reference sequence). The V segment lost 5 bases and the J segment 2 bases; nucleotides outside the gene matches: 7. Primers used in a second PCR of about 6 to 11 cycles were a sample-barcoded 5' primer and a J-beta primer mix. TCRdb re-called the 5' RACE reads through MiXCR, storing one row per CDR3 protein. The data show about 810,000 distinct CDR3 sequences, with under 40% seen just once and over 10% held by the top ten. The rearrangement joins TRBV7-9 to TRBJ2-3; TRBD2 aligns across 7 bases. The TCR was taken from a man between 18 and 29 years old in good health. The sequencing sample was made of blood. The CDR3 region has the DNA TGTGCCAGCAGCCCCCCAGCGGGGCACACAGATACGCAGTATTTT. Amino acid sequence: CASSPPAGHTDTQYF. Using reference TRBV7-9 and TRBJ2-3 for the parts outside the CDR3, the full variable domain is DTGVSQNPRHKITKRGQNVTFRCDPISEHNRLYWYRQTLGQGPEFLTYFQNEAQLEKSRLLSDRFSAERPKGSFSTLEIQRTEQGDSAMYLCASSPPAGHTDTQYFGPGTRLTVL.